This T cell receptor (beta chain) was recovered during a study of blood T cell repertoires in COVID-19. Study information: From T cells, B-cell-depleted T cells, or PBMCs came the material, which was cDNA or gDNA.

In its sample, this clone was seen a few times. Here immunoSEQ multiplex PCR was the method, and the copy in TCRdb shows in-frame clones only, minus some. The sample carries over 95,000 clones, 70% to 90% recorded once. V was pared by 4 bases and J by 7 bases, with 7 bases of the junction left unmatched. Per germline, CDR1 KGHDR and CDR2 SFDVKD. The CDR3 is made up of 15 amino acids. This receptor was identified in a man aged 35 to 55 with acute or convalescent COVID-19. The chain employs TRBV24-1 and TRBJ1-4; 8 bases line up with TRBD1. Specimen: peripheral blood. In DNA form, the CDR3 reads TGTGCCACCAGTGACCGACAGGGGAACTCTGAAAAACTGTTTTTT. Its protein is CATSDRQGNSEKLFF.